A single sample gave rise to the 15 T cell receptor beta chains below, sequenced in a study of cytomegalovirus exposure and HLA in healthy donors. PCR primers comprised 60 Vbeta and 13 Jbeta primers. Profiled with immunoSEQ multiplex PCR; TCRdb holds only in-frame clones, not every one. Here the sample spans 150,000 to 190,000 clones, more than 75% being singletons. Sequenced: PBMCs. These receptors all come from a woman younger than 30 in good health and CMV-seronegative.

The CDR3 reads CASSPQGASQPQHF. In nucleotides, the CDR3 is TGTGCCAGCAGCCCGCAGGGGGCTAGTCAGCCCCAGCATTTT. This chain joins TRBV5-5 and TRBJ1-5, with TRBD1 matching 8 bases. Losses at the gene ends were 4 bases for V and 6 bases for J; bases not matched to a gene: 6. The CDR3 contains 14 residues. Germline CDR1 and CDR2: SGHKS and YYEKEE (reference sequence).

This clone was found a few times. This CDR3 is also generated by other DNA sequences in the sample. The J gene is TRBJ1-2, the V gene TRBV29-1, with D possibly being TRBD1 (5 bases). CDR1 and CDR2 (germline): SQVTM, ANQGSEA. V lost 4 bases and J lost 2, with 11 bases in between. The CDR3 runs to 13 residues. Here the CDR3 DNA reads TGCAGCGTTGGGGTAGGGGTGAACTATGGCTACACCTTC. It encodes CSVGVGVNYGYTF.

V gene TRBV29-1 combines with J gene TRBJ2-3; D not certain. This CDR3 comprises 11 residues. V dropped 4 bases and J dropped 3 bases, with 5 bases sitting between them. The V gene's germline CDR1 is SQVTM and CDR2 ANQGSEA. The CDR3 DNA reads TGCAGCGTTGTAGTAACAGATACGCAGTATTTT. This translates into CSVVVTDTQYF.

V usage is TRBV7-2 and J usage is TRBJ2-6, with D tentatively TRBD1 (6 bases). The V gene lost 4 bases and the J gene lost 1 base, with 8 bases spanning the gap. CDR3 length: 15 amino acids. CDR1 is SGHTA and CDR2 is FQGNSA in the germline V gene. The CDR3 bases are TGTGCCAGCAGCTACGACAGGTCTGGGGCCAACGTCCTGACTTTC. Its protein product is CASSYDRSGANVLTF.

The chain recombines TRBV30 with TRBJ2-3, with D possibly TRBD1 on 5 matching bases. V lost 1 base and J 15 bases, leaving 14 bases between the germline ends. This CDR3 comprises 11 residues. Germline assignment: CDR1 GTSNPN and CDR2 SVGIG (reference sequence). The CDR3 sequence: CAWSDGALGYF. The CDR3 DNA is TGTGCCTGGAGTGATGGGGCCCTAGGTTATTTT.

This clone has more than one count but fewer than ten. The chain has TRBV7-2 and TRBJ1-4, with D hard to call. Looked up from germline, CDR1 is SGHTA and CDR2 is FQGNSA. This CDR3 is 13 amino acids long. Trimming pared 5 bases from V and 8 bases from J, leaving 12 bases between. The CDR3 loop is CASSPGSVEKLFF. CDR3 DNA sequence: TGTGCCAGCAGCCCTGGCTCAGTCGAAAAACTGTTTTTT. Full variable domain (remainder filled in from reference TRBV7-2 and TRBJ1-4): GAGVSQSPSNKVTEKGKDVELRCDPISGHTALYWYRQSLGQGLEFLIYFQGNSAPDKSGLPSDRFSAERTGGSVSTLTIQRTQQEDSAVYLCASSPGSVEKLFFGSGTQLSVL.

This clone appeared a single time. V and J are TRBV5-1 and TRBJ2-3, with TRBD2 identical over 9 bases. The CDR3 contains 15 residues. The germline V gene has CDR1 SGHRS and CDR2 YFSETQ. The V gene end was trimmed by 4 bases and the J gene end by 4 bases; junction bases not matched to a gene: 7. This chain's CDR3 is CASSAGTSLPDTQYF. Here the CDR3 DNA reads TGCGCCAGCAGCGCCGGGACTAGCTTGCCAGATACGCAGTATTTT.

The chain couples TRBV19 to TRBJ2-1; D call uncertain. V was pared by 5 bases and J by 4 bases, with 9 bases between. CDR3 length equals 13 residues. Germline V gene data show CDR1 as LNHDA and CDR2 as SQIVND (reference sequence). The CDR3 is CASSRPEYNEQFF. CDR3 bases: TGTGCCAGTAGTCGTCCAGAATACAATGAGCAGTTCTTC.

The V and J genes are TRBV11-3 and TRBJ2-2, with D possibly TRBD1 on 6 matching bases. CDR1 and CDR2 (germline): SGHNT, YENEEA. The CDR3 extends over 17 amino acids. Trimming removed 3 bases at V and 4 bases at J, with 18 bases between. The DNA for the CDR3 is TGTGCCAGCAGCTTGGCCTCGGGACACCCCCTCACCGGGGAGCTGTTTTTT. This gives the protein CASSLASGHPLTGELFF.

This clone has more than one count but fewer than ten. This rearrangement joins TRBV7-9 to TRBJ2-3; TRBD2 matches 11 bases. This CDR3 comprises 15 residues. Germline CDR1 is SEHNR and CDR2 is FQNEAQ (reference sequence). The trim removed 5 bases at V and 1 base at J, leaving 2 bases unmatched. The CDR3 bases are TGTGCCAGCAGCAAACTAGCGGGGGGCACAGATACGCAGTATTTT. This translates into CASSKLAGGTDTQYF.

V gene TRBV28 combines with J gene TRBJ2-5; tentative D call: TRBD2 (5 bases). There are 12 residues in the CDR3. V lost 6 bases, J lost 4 bases, and 9 bases lay in between. The V gene's germline CDR1 is MDHEN and CDR2 SYDVKM. CDR3 region: CASSGVPETQYF. The CDR3 DNA is TGTGCCAGCAGCGGGGTTCCAGAGACCCAGTACTTC.

The J gene is TRBJ1-4, the V gene TRBV11-2, with 7 bases matching TRBD1. From germline, CDR1 is SGHAT and CDR2 FQNNGV. The V gene end was trimmed by 4 bases and the J gene end by 0 bases; junction bases not matched to a gene: 11. The CDR3 has 18 residues. The CDR3 DNA sequence: TGTGCCAGCAGCTCCCTGACAGGGACCTCTGCAACTAATGAAAAACTGTTTTTT. This codes for CASSSLTGTSATNEKLFF.

This clone was detected a few times. This chain uses TRBV28 with TRBJ2-3, with D possibly being TRBD2 (6 bases). Trimming stripped 2 bases from V and 4 bases from J, with 10 bases between. The CDR3 sequence is 14 residues long. The V gene's germline CDR1 is MDHEN and CDR2 SYDVKM. The CDR3 DNA reads TGTGCCAGCAGTTTAGGGGGGACTGCAGATACGCAGTATTTT. It codes for CASSLGGTADTQYF. Variable domain in full (rest from reference TRBV28 and TRBJ2-3): DVKVTQSSRYLVKRTGEKVFLECVQDMDHENMFWYRQDPGLGLRLIYFSYDVKMKEKGDIPEGYSVSREKKERFSLILESASTNQTSMYLCASSLGGTADTQYFGPGTRLTVL.

This chain uses TRBV2 with TRBJ2-2, with D perhaps matching TRBD1 (5 bases). V was shortened by 4 bases and J by 2 bases, with 11 bases between the two germline ends. Germline V gene lookup returns CDR1 SNHLY and CDR2 FYNNEI. CDR3 length equals 15 residues. The CDR3 DNA reads TGTGCCAGCAGTGGAAGGGGTCGAAACACCGGGGAGCTGTTTTTT. This sequence encodes CASSGRGRNTGELFF. Full variable domain (remainder filled in from reference TRBV2 and TRBJ2-2): EPEVTQTPSHQVTQMGQEVILRCVPISNHLYFYWYRQILGQKVEFLVSFYNNEISEKSEIFDDQFSVERPDGSNFTLKIRSTKLEDSAMYFCASSGRGRNTGELFFGEGSRLTVL.

CDR3 sequence: CASSSVNYGYTF. The DNA for the CDR3 is TGTGCCAGCAGCTCTGTGAACTATGGCTACACCTTC. The V call is TRBV5-4, the J call TRBJ1-2; D is ambiguous. The CDR3 is made up of 12 amino acids. V shed 3 bases and J shed 2 bases, with 5 bases lying between them. Germline CDR1 and CDR2: SGHNT and YYREEE (reference sequence).